A selection of T cell receptor beta chains follows, all from one sample in a study of T-cell reconstitution after alpha-beta-depleted transplantation in children. TCRdb called the PCR reads again in MiXCR, with one record for every CDR3 protein. The sample carries hundreds of thousands of distinct CDR3 sequences, approximately 14% recorded once. The sample here was PBMCs, taken before TCRalphabeta/CD19-depleted stem cell transplant. Receptor source: a girl aged 2 to 9 with congenital amegakaryocytic thrombocytopenia, due to receive a stem cell transplant. The CDR3 runs from the conserved cysteine through the conserved F or W. D genes are given only for firm matches. Clone sizes are given selectively: once, few, many, or a class where the clone is expanded.

J,size,D,V,CDR3,DNA
TRBJ2-1,many,TRBD1,TRBV7-9,CASSLRGQGEWSEQFF,TGTGCCAGCAGCTTACGAGGGCAGGGGGAATGGAGTGAGCAGTTCTTC
TRBJ2-3,many,TRBD2,TRBV20-1,CSATKPRERDGWYF,TGCAGTGCTACCAAACCCAGAGAGCGGGATGGATGGTATTTT
TRBJ1-1,many,.,TRBV4-2,CASSLVDSNTEAFF,TGTGCCAGCAGCCTGGTGGACAGCAACACTGAAGCTTTCTTT
TRBJ2-3,.,.,TRBV2,CASSERQGRTDTQYF,TGTGCCAGCAGTGAACGGCAGGGGCGCACAGATACGCAGTATTTT
TRBJ2-1,.,TRBD2,TRBV12-3/TRBV12-4,CASGGLGDNEQFF,TGTGCCAGCGGGGGACTAGGGGACAATGAGCAGTTCTTC
TRBJ2-3,few,.,TRBV2,CASRVSEAPDTQYF,TGTGCCAGCAGGGTTAGCGAAGCCCCAGATACGCAGTATTTT
TRBJ2-1,.,TRBD2,TRBV25-1,CASGRWTSGNNEQFF,TGTGCCAGCGGTAGATGGACTAGCGGGAACAATGAGCAGTTCTTC
TRBJ1-6,many,.,TRBV5-1,CASSLDAPAWSSYNSPLHF,TGCGCCAGCAGCTTGGATGCCCCGGCGTGGAGCTCCTATAATTCACCCCTCCACTTT
TRBJ2-1,many,.,TRBV20-1,CSARDWTTVDNEQFF,TGCAGTGCTAGAGACTGGACTACCGTCGACAATGAGCAGTTCTTC
TRBJ2-1,many,TRBD1,TRBV5-1,CASSPSVQGSGAHEQFF,TGCGCCAGCAGCCCCTCGGTACAGGGGTCCGGAGCACATGAGCAGTTCTTC
TRBJ1-4,few,.,TRBV28,CASSLDGTNEKLFF,TGTGCCAGCAGTTTAGATGGAACTAATGAAAAACTGTTTTTT
TRBJ2-2,few,TRBD2,TRBV28,CASSFRPGLAADTGELFF,TGTGCCAGCAGTTTTAGGCCGGGACTAGCGGCTGACACCGGGGAGCTGTTTTTT
TRBJ2-1,many,.,TRBV15,CATSRAWGHEQFF,TGTGCCACCAGCAGAGCCTGGGGTCATGAGCAGTTCTTC
TRBJ1-2,.,.,TRBV30,CASLPGRDAHGYTF,TGTGCCTCCCTACCGGGCAGGGATGCGCATGGCTACACCTTC
TRBJ2-1,.,.,TRBV7-9,CASSLTGVGIGEQFF,TGTGCCAGCAGCTTAACAGGTGTGGGGATAGGTGAGCAGTTCTTC
TRBJ1-1,few,.,TRBV7-2,CASNPYVNTEAFF,TGTGCCAGCAATCCCTACGTGAACACTGAAGCTTTCTTT
TRBJ2-1,few,TRBD2,TRBV3-1,CASSHFAGANEQFF,TGTGCCAGCAGCCACTTTGCGGGAGCCAATGAGCAGTTCTTC
TRBJ2-7,many,.,TRBV12-3/TRBV12-4,CASSLGDVSFYEQYF,TGTGCCAGCAGTTTAGGGGACGTGAGCTTCTACGAGCAGTACTTC
TRBJ2-1,many,TRBD2,TRBV5-1,CASSLETSGYNEQFF,TGCGCCAGCAGCTTGGAAACTAGCGGCTACAATGAGCAGTTCTTC